Listed below are T cell receptor beta chains from one sample, sequenced in a study of T cells after yellow fever vaccination. A single record per CDR3 protein comes from TCRdb applying MiXCR to the 5' RACE reads. Found here are about 47,000 distinct CDR3 sequences, 7% to 8.5% of them singletons; the top ten hold 28%. Sample: CD8+ T cells sorted from PBMCs, taken around 15 days after the first yellow fever vaccination. All receptors derive from a man in his late teens or twenties who received the YFV17D yellow fever vaccine. CDR3s include the opening cysteine and the closing phenylalanine or tryptophan. A D gene is named only where the DNA matches it firmly. Only some rows state a clone size, as once, few, many or a class for expanded clones.

j_call d_call v_call clone_size cdr3_nt cdr3_aa
TRBJ2-3 TRBD1 TRBV24-1 many TGTGCCACCAGTCGGACAGGGTCTTTGGATACGCAGTATTTT CATSRTGSLDTQYF
TRBJ2-1 TRBD2 TRBV7-8 many TGTGCCAGCAGCTTAGGGACTAGCGGGGGGGCCAGGTCCTACAATGAGCAGTTCTTC CASSLGTSGGARSYNEQFF
TRBJ2-1 - TRBV28 many TGTGCCAGCAGTCTAGCCCCGAATCTTGAGCAGTTCTTC CASSLAPNLEQFF
TRBJ2-3 - TRBV9 many TGTGCCAGCAGCGAGGGGCGGGTGGCTAGCACAGATACGCAGTATTTT CASSEGRVASTDTQYF
TRBJ1-1 - TRBV20-1 many TGCAGTGCTAGCCCTATTGGGGCTATGAACACTGAAGCTTTCTTT CSASPIGAMNTEAFF
TRBJ2-5 TRBD2 TRBV30 - TGTGCCTGGACACGGGGGGGGCACCAAGAGACCCAGTACTTC CAWTRGGHQETQYF
TRBJ2-7 TRBD1 TRBV5-1 many TGCGCCAGCAGCGACAGGACAGGGGCGATGGGCGAGCAGTACTTC CASSDRTGAMGEQYF
TRBJ2-6 TRBD1 TRBV20-1 - TGCAGTGCTAGAGGTCGACCCGGCAGGGGGTGGTCTGGGGCCAACGTCCTGACTTTC CSARGRPGRGWSGANVLTF
TRBJ1-1 - TRBV28 many TGTGCCAGCGGGGAGGGGGAGGATAATCGGGCTGAAGCTTTCTTT CASGEGEDNRAEAFF
TRBJ1-1 - TRBV15 many TGTGCCACCGCCACGTGGGCAGTGAACACTGAAGCTTTCTTT CATATWAVNTEAFF
TRBJ2-7 - TRBV5-5 many TGTGCCAGCAGCTTGATTGGGGTCACCTACGAGCAGTACTTC CASSLIGVTYEQYF
TRBJ2-1 TRBD2 TRBV13 many TGTGCCAGCAGCCCTGGGACTAGCGAAAACAATGAGCAGTTCTTC CASSPGTSENNEQFF
TRBJ1-6 - TRBV6-5 many TGTGCCAGCGGGGATAATTCACCCCTCCACTTT CASGDNSPLHF
TRBJ2-5 - TRBV4-1 many TGCGCCAGCAGCCAAACTAACCTCGAAGAGACCCAGTACTTC CASSQTNLEETQYF
TRBJ2-7 TRBD2 TRBV6-5 - TGTGCCAGCAGCCCCGGGGTAGCGGGGATATACGAGCAGTACTTC CASSPGVAGIYEQYF
TRBJ2-5 TRBD1 TRBV7-9 many TGTGCCAGCACCCTGCAGACAGGGGAAGGAGAGACCCAGTACTTC CASTLQTGEGETQYF